The TCR beta chain described here comes from a study of blood T cell repertoires in COVID-19 (dated by TCRdb to the early 2020s). In the study overall: The collaborator samples originated in the United States, Italy and Spain and spanned the acute and convalescent phases of COVID-19. The prospective study material was composed of cDNA or gDNA derived from T cells, B-cell-depleted T cells, or PBMCs. The dataset comprised deeply sampled blood TCRbeta repertoires from subjects exposed to, actively infected with, or recovered from COVID-19. The repertoires were released in a freely available public database meant as a resource for research on the immune response to SARS-CoV-2. The samples were drawn from two sources: the first 160 participants of the ongoing ImmuneRACE study, and 1,200 or so subjects contributed by 6 global collaborators. The sample metadata nearly always contained a de-identified subject ID, COVID-19 status, age in years and sex. Where available, HLA class I and class II types were obtained from metadata supplied by the sample provider rather than from assay-based typing. Findings and caveats that apply to the study as a whole: How much clinical and demographic metadata was included differed by source and by participant, and the metadata was provided uncurated.

The CDR3 measures 15 amino acids from cysteine to phenylalanine. Left in the record is the CDR3 DNA by itself, 45 bases read in frame from the first base. Per the germline V gene, SNHLY is the CDR1 and FYNNEI is the CDR2. Trimming takes 5 bases off V and 4 bases off J; junction bases not matched to a gene: 8. Notes on this clone: Its binding antigen is unknown. The sample holds no much larger clone one base away, and base qualities are not on file.

TCRbeta CDR3 regions were amplified from genomic DNA by means of the immunoSEQ Assay, a bias-controlled multiplex PCR. Processing in the source paper ran as follows. The number of nucleated cells in each sample was estimated from the amplification of reference gene primers within the assay. Sequence reads were collapsed and filtered to measure the absolute abundance of every unique TCRbeta CDR3 rearrangement. For each sample, productive Simpson clonality was calculated by taking the square root of Simpson's diversity index across productive rearrangements. The clones in this table, taken by TCRdb from immuneACCESS, are in-frame only. Not every clone is retained; where verified, under half of the shortfall comes from an unresolved V gene, and the cause of the rest is unknown. That table supplies the V and J calls and clone size; D and trimming were determined from the DNA. Present in this sample are about 190,000 clones, more than 60% of which were seen just once. The ten top clones hold approximately 12% of the sample.

A second Seattle source provided samples from volunteer blood donors who had recovered from COVID-19. Collaborating institutions collected whole blood in K2EDTA tubes following their own protocols. For TCRbeta analysis, collaborators shipped samples in one of three forms: frozen whole blood, isolated PBMCs, or DNA extracted from either of those sample types. The sequenced material came from peripheral blood. The sequence is built from TRBV2 and TRBJ2-7; 10 middle bases align to TRBD2. The source is a man aged 45-65 years who had recovered from COVID-19. CDR3 reads: CASSTSGRAEYEQYF. The sequenced DNA is TGTGCCAGCAGTACAAGCGGGAGGGCGGAATACGAGCAGTACTTC. Outside the CDR3, residues come from the reference TRBV2 and TRBJ2-7 proteins, so the full variable domain is: EPEVTQTPSHQVTQMGQEVILRCVPISNHLYFYWYRQILGQKVEFLVSFYNNEISEKSEIFDDQFSVERPDGSNFTLKIRSTKLEDSAMYFCASSTSGRAEYEQYFGPGTRLTVT.